This TCR beta chain was captured in a study of blood T cell repertoires in COVID-19. Two negative PCRs, clearance, or symptom resolution characterized the recovered Cohort 3 donors. The CDR3 covers 13 residues. Germline V lookup: CDR1 WSHSY, CDR2 SAAADI. Trimming removed 7 bases from V and 4 bases from J, with 14 bases in between. Profiling relied on immunoSEQ multiplex PCR, and the TCRdb table lists in-frame clones only, not all of them. The profile shows 250,000 or so clones, roughly 86% of them singletons. This chain uses TRBV10-2 with TRBJ2-7; possibly TRBD1 for D (5 bases). The sample consisted of PBMCs or T cells enriched from blood (not recorded which). The origin of this receptor is a woman in her forties or fifties who had recovered from COVID-19. CDR3 sequence: CASIGDSLYEQYF. The DNA of the CDR3 is TGCGCCAGCATTGGTGACAGTTTATACGAGCAGTACTTC.